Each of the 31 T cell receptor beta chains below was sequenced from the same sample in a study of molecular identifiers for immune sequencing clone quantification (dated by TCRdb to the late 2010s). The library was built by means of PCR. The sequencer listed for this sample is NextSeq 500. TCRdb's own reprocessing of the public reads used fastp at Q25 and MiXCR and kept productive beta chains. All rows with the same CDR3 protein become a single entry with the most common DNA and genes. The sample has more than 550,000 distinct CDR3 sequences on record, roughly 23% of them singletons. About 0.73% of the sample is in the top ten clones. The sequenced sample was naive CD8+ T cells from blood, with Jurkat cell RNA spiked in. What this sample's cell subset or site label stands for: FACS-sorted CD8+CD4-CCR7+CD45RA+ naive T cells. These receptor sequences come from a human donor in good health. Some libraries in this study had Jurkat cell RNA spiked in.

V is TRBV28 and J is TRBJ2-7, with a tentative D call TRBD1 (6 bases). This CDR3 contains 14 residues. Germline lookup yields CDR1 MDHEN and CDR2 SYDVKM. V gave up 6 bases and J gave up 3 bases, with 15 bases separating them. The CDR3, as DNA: TGTGCCAGCAGCCAATCCGACAGGTTCTACGAGCAGTACTTC. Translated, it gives CASSQSDRFYEQYF.

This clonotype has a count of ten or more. The CDR3 loop is CASSLFSDFPSGANVLTF. CDR3 in DNA: TGTGCCAGCAGCTTATTTTCGGATTTTCCCTCTGGGGCCAACGTCCTGACTTTC. V and J are TRBV7-8 and TRBJ2-6, with D hard to call. V lost 2 bases and J lost 0, with 14 bases in between. Germline values: CDR1 SGHVS, CDR2 FQNEAQ. The CDR3 spans 18 residues.

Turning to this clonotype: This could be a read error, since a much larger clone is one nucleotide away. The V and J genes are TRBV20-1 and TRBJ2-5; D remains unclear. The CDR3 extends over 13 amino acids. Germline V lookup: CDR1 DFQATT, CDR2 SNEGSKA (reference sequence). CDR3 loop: CGARDWGSVTQYF. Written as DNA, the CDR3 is TGCGGTGCTAGAGACTGGGGATCGGTGACCCAGTACTTC.

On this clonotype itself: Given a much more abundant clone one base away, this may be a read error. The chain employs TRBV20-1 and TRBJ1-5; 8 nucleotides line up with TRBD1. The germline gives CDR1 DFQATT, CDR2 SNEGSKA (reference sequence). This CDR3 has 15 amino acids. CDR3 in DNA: TGCAGTGCTAGAGATCTGTACAGGGGGGGACAGCCCCGGCATTTT. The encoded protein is CSARDLYRGGQPRHF.

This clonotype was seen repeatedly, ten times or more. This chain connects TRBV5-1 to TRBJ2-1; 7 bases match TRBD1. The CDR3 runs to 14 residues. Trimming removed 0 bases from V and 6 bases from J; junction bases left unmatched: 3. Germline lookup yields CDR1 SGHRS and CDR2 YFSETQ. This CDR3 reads CASSLDYRGNEQFF. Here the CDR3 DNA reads TGCGCCAGCAGCTTGGACTACAGGGGCAATGAGCAGTTCTTC.

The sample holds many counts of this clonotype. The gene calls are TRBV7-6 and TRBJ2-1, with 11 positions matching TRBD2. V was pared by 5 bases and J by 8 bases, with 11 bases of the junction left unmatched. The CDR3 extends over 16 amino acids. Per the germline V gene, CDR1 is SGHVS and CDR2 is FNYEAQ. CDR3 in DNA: TGTGCCAGCAGCAAAGTGACTAGCGGGGTAGGAGATGAGCAGTTCTTC. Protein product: CASSKVTSGVGDEQFF.

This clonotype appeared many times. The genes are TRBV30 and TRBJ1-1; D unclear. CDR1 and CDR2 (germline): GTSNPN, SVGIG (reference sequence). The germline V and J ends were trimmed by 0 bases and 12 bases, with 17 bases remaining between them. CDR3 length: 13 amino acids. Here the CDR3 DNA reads TGTGCCTGGAGTGTTGCTATCAAGGGCAACCCTTTCTTT. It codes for CAWSVAIKGNPFF.

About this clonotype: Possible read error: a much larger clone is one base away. The CDR3 DNA sequence: TGTGCCAGCAATGGGGGGGCGACTAGCGGGGGGGCCTTTGAGACAGATACGCAGTATTTT. Protein product: CASNGGATSGGAFETDTQYF. The chain carries TRBV7-8 and TRBJ2-3, with 14 bases that match TRBD2. Germline lookup yields CDR1 SGHVS and CDR2 FQNEAQ. CDR3 length: 20 amino acids. Germline trimming cut 7 bases from V and 3 bases from J; bases unmatched to any gene: 18.

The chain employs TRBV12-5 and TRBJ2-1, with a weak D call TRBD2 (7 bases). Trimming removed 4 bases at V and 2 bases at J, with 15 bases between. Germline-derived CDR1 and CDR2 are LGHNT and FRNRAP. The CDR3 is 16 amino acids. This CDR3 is CASGSYVGGAYNEQFF. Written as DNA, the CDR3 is TGTGCTAGTGGTTCCTACGTAGGGGGGGCCTACAATGAGCAGTTCTTC. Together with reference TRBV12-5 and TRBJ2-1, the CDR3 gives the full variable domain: DARVTQTPRHKVTEMGQEVTMRCQPILGHNTVFWYRQTMMQGLELLAYFRNRAPLDDSGMPKDRFSAEMPDATLATLKIQPSEPRDSAVYFCASGSYVGGAYNEQFFGPGTRLTVL.

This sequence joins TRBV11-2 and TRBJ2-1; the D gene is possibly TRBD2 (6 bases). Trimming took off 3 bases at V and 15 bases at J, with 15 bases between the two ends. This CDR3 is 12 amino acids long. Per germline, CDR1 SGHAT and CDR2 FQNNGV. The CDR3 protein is CASSFGGQGPFF. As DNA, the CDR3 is TGTGCCAGCAGCTTTGGAGGGCAGGGTCCGTTCTTC.

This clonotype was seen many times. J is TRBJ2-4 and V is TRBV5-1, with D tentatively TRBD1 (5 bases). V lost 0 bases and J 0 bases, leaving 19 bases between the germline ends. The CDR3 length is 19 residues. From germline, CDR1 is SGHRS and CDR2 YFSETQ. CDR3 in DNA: TGCGCCAGCAGCTTGGACGAGGTGGGGCAGGGCCTAGCCAAAAACATTCAGTACTTC. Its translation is CASSLDEVGQGLAKNIQYF.

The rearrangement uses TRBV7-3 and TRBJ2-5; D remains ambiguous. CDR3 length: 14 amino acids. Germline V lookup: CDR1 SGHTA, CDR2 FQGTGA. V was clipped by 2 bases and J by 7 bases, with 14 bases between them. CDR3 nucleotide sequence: TGTGCCAGCAGCTTATATTTTGGCTCGGGGACCCAGTACTTC. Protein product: CASSLYFGSGTQYF.

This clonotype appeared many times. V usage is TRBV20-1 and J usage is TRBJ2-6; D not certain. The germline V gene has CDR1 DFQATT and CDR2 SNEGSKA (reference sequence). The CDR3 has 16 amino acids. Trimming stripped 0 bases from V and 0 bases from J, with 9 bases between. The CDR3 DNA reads TGCAGTGCTAGAGATTCTTGGCGCTCTGGGGCCAACGTCCTGACTTTC. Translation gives CSARDSWRSGANVLTF.

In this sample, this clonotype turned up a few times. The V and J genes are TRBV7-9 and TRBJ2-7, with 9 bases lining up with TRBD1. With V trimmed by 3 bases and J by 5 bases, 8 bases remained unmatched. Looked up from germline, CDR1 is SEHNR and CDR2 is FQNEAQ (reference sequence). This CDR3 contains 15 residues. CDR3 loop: CASSFPGQGIDEQYF. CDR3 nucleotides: TGTGCCAGCAGCTTTCCGGGACAGGGTATAGACGAGCAGTACTTC.

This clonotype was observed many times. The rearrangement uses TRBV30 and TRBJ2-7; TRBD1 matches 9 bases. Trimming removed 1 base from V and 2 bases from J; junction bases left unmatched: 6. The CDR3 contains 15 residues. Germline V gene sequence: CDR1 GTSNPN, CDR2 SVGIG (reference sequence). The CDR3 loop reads CAWSDRTGVAYEQYF. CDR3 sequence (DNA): TGTGCCTGGAGTGACCGGACAGGGGTCGCCTACGAGCAGTACTTC.

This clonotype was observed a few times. In DNA form, the CDR3 reads TGTGCCAGCCGCACCGGGGAGCTGTTTTTT. Its protein is CASRTGELFF. The gene calls are TRBV2 and TRBJ2-2; D not certain. The germline V gene has CDR1 SNHLY and CDR2 FYNNEI. The germline V and J ends were trimmed by 8 bases and 4 bases, with 2 bases remaining between them. This CDR3 has 10 amino acids.

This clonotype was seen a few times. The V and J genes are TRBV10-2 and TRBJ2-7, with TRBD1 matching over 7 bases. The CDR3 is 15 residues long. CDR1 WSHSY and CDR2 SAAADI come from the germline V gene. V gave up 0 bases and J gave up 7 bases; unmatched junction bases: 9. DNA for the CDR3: TGCGCCAGCAGTGAGTCCCAGGGGGTTTTTCTGGAGCAGTACTTC. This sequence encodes CASSESQGVFLEQYF.

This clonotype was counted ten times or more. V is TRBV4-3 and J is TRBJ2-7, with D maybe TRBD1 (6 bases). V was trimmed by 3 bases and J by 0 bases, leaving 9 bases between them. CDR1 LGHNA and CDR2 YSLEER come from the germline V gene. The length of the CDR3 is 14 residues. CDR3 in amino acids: CASSQDSHSYEQYF. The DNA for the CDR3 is TGCGCCAGCAGCCAGGACAGCCACTCCTACGAGCAGTACTTC.

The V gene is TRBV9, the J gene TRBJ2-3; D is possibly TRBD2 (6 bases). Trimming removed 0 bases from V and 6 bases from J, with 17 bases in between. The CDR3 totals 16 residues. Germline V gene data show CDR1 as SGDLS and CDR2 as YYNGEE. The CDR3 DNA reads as TGTGCCAGCAGCGTAGGGAGGCGGAGGGTCATGGATACGCAGTATTTT. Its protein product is CASSVGRRRVMDTQYF.

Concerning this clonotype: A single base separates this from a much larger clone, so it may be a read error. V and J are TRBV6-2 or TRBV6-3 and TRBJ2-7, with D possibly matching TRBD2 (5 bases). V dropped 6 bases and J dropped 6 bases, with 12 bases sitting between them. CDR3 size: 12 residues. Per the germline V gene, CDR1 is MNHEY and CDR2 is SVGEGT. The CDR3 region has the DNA TGTGCCAGCAGGCTAACTAGAGGCGAGCAGTACTTC. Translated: CASRLTRGEQYF.

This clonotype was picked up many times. CDR3 loop: CARTKAEAYGYTF. CDR3 bases: TGTGCCCGAACGAAGGCGGAGGCCTATGGCTACACCTTC. The chain has TRBV21-1 and TRBJ1-2. TRBV21-1 is tagged as a pseudogene. This CDR3 spans 13 amino acids.

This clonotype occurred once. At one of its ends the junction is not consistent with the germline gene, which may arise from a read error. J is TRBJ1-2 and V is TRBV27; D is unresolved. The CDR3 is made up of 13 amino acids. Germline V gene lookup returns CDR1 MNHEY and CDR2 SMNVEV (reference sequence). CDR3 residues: CAISLGSSYGYTF. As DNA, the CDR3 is TGTGCCATCAGTCTGGGCAGCTCCTATGGCTACACCTTC.

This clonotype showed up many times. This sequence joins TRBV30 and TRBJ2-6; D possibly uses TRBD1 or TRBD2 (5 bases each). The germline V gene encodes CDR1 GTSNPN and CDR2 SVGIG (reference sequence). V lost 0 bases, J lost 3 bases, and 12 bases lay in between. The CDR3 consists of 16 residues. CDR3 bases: TGTGCCTGGAGTGTAAGCGAGGGGTTTGGGGCCAACGTCCTGACTTTC. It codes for CAWSVSEGFGANVLTF.

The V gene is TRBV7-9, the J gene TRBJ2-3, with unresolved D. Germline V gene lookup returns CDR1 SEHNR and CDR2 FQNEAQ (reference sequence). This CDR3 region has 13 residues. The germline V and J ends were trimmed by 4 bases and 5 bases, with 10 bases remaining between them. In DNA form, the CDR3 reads TGTGCCAGCAGCTCCCCCTGGGGAGATACGCAGTATTTT. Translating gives CASSSPWGDTQYF.

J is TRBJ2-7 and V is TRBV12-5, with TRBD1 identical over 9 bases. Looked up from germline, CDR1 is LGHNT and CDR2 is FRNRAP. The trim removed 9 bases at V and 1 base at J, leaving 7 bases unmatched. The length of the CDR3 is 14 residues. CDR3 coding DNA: TGTGCTAGGCCACCGGGACAGGGTTCCTACGAGCAGTACTTC. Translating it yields CARPPGQGSYEQYF.

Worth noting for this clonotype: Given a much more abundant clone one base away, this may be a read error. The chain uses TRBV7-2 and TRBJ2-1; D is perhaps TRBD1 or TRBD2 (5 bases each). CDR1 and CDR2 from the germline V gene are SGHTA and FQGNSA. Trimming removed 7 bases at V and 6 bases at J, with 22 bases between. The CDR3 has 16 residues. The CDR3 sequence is CASNSRPAWGSNEQFF. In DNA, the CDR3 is TGTGCCAGCAACTCCCGACCGGCCTGGGGGAGCAATGAGCAGTTCTTC. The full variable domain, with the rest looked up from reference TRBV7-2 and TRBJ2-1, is GAGVSQSPSNKVTEKGKDVELRCDPISGHTALYWYRQSLGQGLEFLIYFQGNSAPDKSGLPSDRFSAERTGGSVSTLTIQRTQQEDSAVYLCASNSRPAWGSNEQFFGPGTRLTVL.

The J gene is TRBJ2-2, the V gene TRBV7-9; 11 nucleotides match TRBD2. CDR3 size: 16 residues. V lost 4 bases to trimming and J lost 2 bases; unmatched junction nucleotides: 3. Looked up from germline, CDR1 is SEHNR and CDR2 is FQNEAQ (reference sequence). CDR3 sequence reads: CASSYLAGGNTGELFF. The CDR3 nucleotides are TGTGCCAGCAGCTATCTAGCGGGGGGAAACACCGGGGAGCTGTTTTTT.

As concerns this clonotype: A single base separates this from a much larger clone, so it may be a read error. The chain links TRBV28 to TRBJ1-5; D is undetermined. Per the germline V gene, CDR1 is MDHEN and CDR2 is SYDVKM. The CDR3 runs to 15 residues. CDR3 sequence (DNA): TGTGCCAGCAGTTTAATCGGGGTTTTCGATCAGCCCCAGCGTTTT. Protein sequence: CASSLIGVFDQPQRF. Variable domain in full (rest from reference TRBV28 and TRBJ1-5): DVKVTQSSRYLVKRTGEKVFLECVQDMDHENMFWYRQDPGLGLRLIYFSYDVKMKEKGDIPEGYSVSREKKERFSLILESASTNQTSMYLCASSLIGVFDQPQRFGDGTRLSIL.

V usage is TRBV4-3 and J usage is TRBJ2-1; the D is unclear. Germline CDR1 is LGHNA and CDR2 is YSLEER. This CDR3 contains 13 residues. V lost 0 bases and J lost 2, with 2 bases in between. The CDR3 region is CASSQDTYNEQFF. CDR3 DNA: TGCGCCAGCAGCCAAGATACCTACAATGAGCAGTTCTTC.

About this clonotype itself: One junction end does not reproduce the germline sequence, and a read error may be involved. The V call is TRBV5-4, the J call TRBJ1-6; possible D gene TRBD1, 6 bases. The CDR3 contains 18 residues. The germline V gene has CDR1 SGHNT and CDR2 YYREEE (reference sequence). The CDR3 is CASSLDGGRGFYNSLLHF. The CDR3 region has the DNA TGTGCCAGCAGCTTGGATGGCGGCAGGGGATTCTATAATTCACTCCTCCACTTT.

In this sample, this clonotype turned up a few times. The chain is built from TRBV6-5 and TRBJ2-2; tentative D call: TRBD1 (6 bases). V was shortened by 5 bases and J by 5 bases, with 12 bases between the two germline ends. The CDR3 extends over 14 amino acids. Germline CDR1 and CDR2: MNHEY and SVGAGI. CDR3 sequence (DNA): TGTGCCAGCAGTCCGACAGGCAGTACCGGGGAGCTGTTTTTT. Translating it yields CASSPTGSTGELFF.